The 30 T cell receptor beta chains below were found in one sample sequenced in a study of shared clonotypes between healthy human individuals. Some clones are missing from TCRdb's copy, which holds only in-frame ones; the method was immunoSEQ multiplex PCR. This sample carries over 2,000,000 clones, around 95% of them seen once, and the ten largest clones take around 1.8%. Naive CD8 cells lacked CD45RO and underwent positive selection for CCR7, leaving out terminally differentiated effector memory CD45RA+ cells. The sequencing input was naive CD8+ T cells from PBMCs. The receptors here all came from a man aged 18 to 30 in good health. Some clones in this sample may be carry-over from other donors' samples.

The chain has TRBV5-1 and TRBJ2-7; D possibly corresponds to TRBD1 (6 bases). V was clipped by 5 bases and J by 5 bases, with 14 bases between them. The germline CDR1 and CDR2 sequences are SGHRS and YFSETQ. The CDR3 totals 13 residues. CDR3 sequence: CASRTGWNNEQYF. For the CDR3, the DNA is TGCGCCAGCAGAACAGGGTGGAATAACGAGCAGTACTTC.

As to this clone: Other DNA sequences within the sample encode an identical CDR3. This chain uses TRBV9 with TRBJ2-7, with a weak D call TRBD1 (5 bases). CDR1 and CDR2 (germline): SGDLS, YYNGEE. The CDR3 is 14 residues long. The V gene lost 0 bases and the J gene lost 4 bases, with 11 bases spanning the gap. CDR3 in DNA: TGTGCCAGCAGCGTAGGGGCAGGGAATTACGAGCAGTACTTC. Translated: CASSVGAGNYEQYF.

The V and J genes are TRBV19 and TRBJ2-7, with 9 bases that match TRBD2. The CDR3 loop spans 14 amino acids. CDR1 LNHDA and CDR2 SQIVND come from the germline V gene (reference sequence). The V and J ends lost 6 bases and 5 bases, in that order; junction bases with no gene match: 8. CDR3 in amino acids: CASSLRSGRHEQYF. The CDR3 bases are TGTGCCAGTAGCCTCCGAAGCGGGAGGCACGAGCAGTACTTC.

V usage is TRBV5-1 and J usage is TRBJ2-7, with 7 bases aligning to TRBD1. The J segment lost 5 bases and the V segment lost 2 bases, leaving 7 bases of the junction unmatched. The CDR3 length is 14 residues. The V gene's germline CDR1 is SGHRS and CDR2 YFSETQ. The CDR3 reads CASSFGTATHEQYF. The CDR3 nucleotides read TGCGCCAGCAGCTTTGGGACAGCGACCCACGAGCAGTACTTC. Filled out from reference TRBV5-1 and TRBJ2-7, the complete variable domain reads KAGVTQTPRYLIKTRGQQVTLSCSPISGHRSVSWYQQTPGQGLQFLFEYFSETQRNKGNFPGRFSGRQFSNSRSEMNVSTLELGDSALYLCASSFGTATHEQYFGPGTRLTVT.

V is TRBV16 and J is TRBJ2-7, with D unclear. CDR1 and CDR2 from the germline V gene are KGHSY and FQNENV. V was trimmed by 0 bases and J by 5 bases, leaving 5 bases between them. This CDR3 contains 12 residues. As DNA, the CDR3 is TGTGCCAGCAGCCAATCAGGGCACGAGCAGTACTTC. Amino acid sequence: CASSQSGHEQYF.

V and J are TRBV16 and TRBJ2-1; D remains ambiguous. Trimming removed 2 bases at V and 4 bases at J, with 9 bases between. The CDR3 runs 14 residues. Looked up from germline, CDR1 is KGHSY and CDR2 is FQNENV. This CDR3 reads CASSQSSAYNEQFF. CDR3 coding DNA: TGTGCCAGCAGCCAAAGTAGTGCGTACAATGAGCAGTTCTTC.

A remark on this clone: Other nucleotide sequences from this sample produce the same CDR3. The J gene is TRBJ1-1, the V gene TRBV2; TRBD1 matches 8 bases. The CDR3 length is 13 residues. V shed 6 bases and J 5 bases; nucleotides not matched to a gene: 5. Germline CDR1 is SNHLY and CDR2 is FYNNEI. In DNA form, the CDR3 reads TGTGCCAGCAGCGGACAGGGTCGAACTGAAGCTTTCTTT. This gives the protein CASSGQGRTEAFF. The whole variable domain, remainder taken from reference TRBV2 and TRBJ1-1, is EPEVTQTPSHQVTQMGQEVILRCVPISNHLYFYWYRQILGQKVEFLVSFYNNEISEKSEIFDDQFSVERPDGSNFTLKIRSTKLEDSAMYFCASSGQGRTEAFFGQGTRLTVV.

The chain has TRBV10-1 and TRBJ2-1; D remains ambiguous. Germline assignment: CDR1 WNHNN and CDR2 SYGVQD (reference sequence). Trimming left V 6 bases short and J 0 bases short, with 12 bases between. CDR3 size: 15 residues. The CDR3: CASSKSGSSYNEQFF. The CDR3 region has the DNA TGCGCCAGCAGCAAGTCGGGTAGCTCCTACAATGAGCAGTTCTTC.

The genes are TRBV5-5 and TRBJ1-1; tentatively, D is TRBD1 (5 bases). The V end lost 3 bases, the J end lost 0 bases, and 18 bases lay between the germline ends. This CDR3 has 17 amino acids. The germline V gene has CDR1 SGHKS and CDR2 YYEKEE (reference sequence). The DNA of the CDR3 is TGTGCCAGCAGCTCCCCAGGGCACGATGACATGAACACTGAAGCTTTCTTT. Residues: CASSSPGHDDMNTEAFF.

The chain couples TRBV6-1 to TRBJ2-6, with 7 bases that match TRBD1. The CDR3 runs 17 residues. The V gene end was trimmed by 3 bases and the J gene end by 4 bases; junction bases not matched to a gene: 9. In germline, CDR1 is MNHNS, CDR2 SASEGT. CDR3 region: CASSEPTGVSGANVLTF. The CDR3 DNA sequence: TGTGCCAGCAGTGAGCCCACAGGGGTATCAGGGGCCAACGTCCTGACTTTC.

The rearrangement links TRBV7-2 to TRBJ2-3; D is unresolved. In germline, CDR1 is SGHTA, CDR2 FQGNSA. CDR3 length: 16 amino acids. The V end was cut by 1 base, the J end by 4 bases, with 15 bases between. The CDR3 protein is CASSLGKLVPPDTQYF. CDR3 sequence (DNA): TGTGCCAGCAGCTTAGGGAAGCTAGTTCCCCCAGATACGCAGTATTTT.

This CDR3 is CASSSPDRRGWNNEQFF. The CDR3 DNA reads TGTGCCAGCAGTTCACCAGATAGGAGGGGCTGGAACAATGAGCAGTTCTTC. V and J are TRBV28 and TRBJ2-1; the D gene is possibly TRBD2 (6 bases). The CDR3 extends over 17 amino acids. Deletions cut 4 bases from V and 5 bases from J, with 21 bases between. Per germline, CDR1 MDHEN and CDR2 SYDVKM.

This rearrangement joins TRBV27 to TRBJ1-1; no clear D gene. V was cut by 1 base and J by 0 bases, with 18 bases left in between. The germline V gene encodes CDR1 MNHEY and CDR2 SMNVEV (reference sequence). This CDR3 has 18 amino acids. CDR3 protein: CASSLYGSGIRMNTEAFF. The DNA of the CDR3 is TGTGCCAGCAGTTTATACGGGTCCGGAATTCGCATGAACACTGAAGCTTTCTTT.

This clone was observed once. V is TRBV5-1 and J is TRBJ1-3; perhaps TRBD1 as D (6 bases). Trimming shortened V by 0 bases and J by 3 bases, and 13 bases separated the two germline ends. The CDR3 sequence is 16 residues long. Germline CDR1 and CDR2: SGHRS and YFSETQ. In nucleotides, the CDR3 is TGCGCCAGCAGCTTGGATTTCGGGGGCAGTGGAAACACCATATATTTT. This codes for CASSLDFGGSGNTIYF.

V usage is TRBV27 and J usage is TRBJ1-2; perhaps TRBD1 as D (5 bases). Trimming removed 5 bases from V and 2 bases from J, with 12 bases in between. This CDR3 is built from 14 residues. Looked up from germline, CDR1 is MNHEY and CDR2 is SMNVEV (reference sequence). This chain's CDR3 is CASSPGWGNYGYTF. CDR3 DNA sequence: TGTGCCAGCAGTCCAGGGTGGGGAAACTATGGCTACACCTTC.

This chain joins TRBV11-2 and TRBJ1-1; 8 nucleotides agree with TRBD1. The CDR3 has 13 amino acids. The germline V gene encodes CDR1 SGHAT and CDR2 FQNNGV. J lost 5 bases, V lost 5 bases, and 4 bases had no gene match. The CDR3 DNA follows: TGTGCCAGCAGCCGGACAGGGCGGACTGAAGCTTTCTTT. Protein sequence: CASSRTGRTEAFF.

J is TRBJ1-4 and V is TRBV7-9; D possibly corresponds to TRBD1 (5 bases). The V and J ends lost 4 bases and 2 bases respectively, with 11 bases between them. From germline, CDR1 is SEHNR and CDR2 FQNEAQ (reference sequence). This CDR3 is built from 15 residues. Here the CDR3 DNA reads TGTGCCAGCAGCTACGTGTGGGGCACTAATGAAAAACTGTTTTTT. Protein: CASSYVWGTNEKLFF.

This chain joins TRBV6-5 and TRBJ2-1; D not certain. The CDR3 is 15 amino acids. Deletions cut 6 bases from V and 1 base from J, with 13 bases between. CDR1 is MNHEY and CDR2 is SVGAGI in the germline V gene. The CDR3 spells CASSLGRPSYNEQFF. In nucleotides, the CDR3 is TGTGCCAGCAGCCTCGGCCGACCATCCTACAATGAGCAGTTCTTC.

The chain is built from TRBV7-3 and TRBJ2-2; D might be TRBD2 (6 bases). Germline CDR1 and CDR2: SGHTA and FQGTGA. The V gene lost 5 bases and the J gene lost 7 bases, with 14 bases spanning the gap. The CDR3 sequence is 14 residues long. The CDR3 loop reads CASSLLGEDGELFF. The DNA of the CDR3 is TGTGCCAGCAGCCTTCTAGGGGAGGACGGGGAGCTGTTTTTT.

The chain carries TRBV7-9 and TRBJ2-1, with 10 positions matching TRBD1. CDR3 size: 17 residues. Germline CDR1 SEHNR, CDR2 FQNEAQ (reference sequence). The V gene end was trimmed by 4 bases and the J gene end by 5 bases; junction bases not matched to a gene: 11. CDR3 region: CASSSPRGDRGDNEQFF. CDR3 DNA: TGTGCCAGCAGCTCCCCCAGGGGGGACAGGGGCGACAATGAGCAGTTCTTC.

V gene TRBV7-9 combines with J gene TRBJ2-3; 8 nucleotides agree with TRBD2. The CDR3 totals 14 residues. The trim removed 8 bases at V and 0 bases at J, leaving 4 bases unmatched. CDR1 SEHNR and CDR2 FQNEAQ come from the germline V gene (reference sequence). CDR3 amino acids: CASLSGASTDTQYF. The CDR3, as DNA: TGTGCCAGCCTTAGCGGGGCAAGCACAGATACGCAGTATTTT.

The sample holds one count of this clone. This chain links TRBV4-3 with TRBJ2-7; TRBD1 matches 10 bases. This CDR3 comprises 15 residues. CDR1 LGHNA and CDR2 YSLEER come from the germline V gene. The ends lost 2 bases at V and 2 bases at J; junction bases unmatched: 3. The CDR3 sequence: CASSQYGTGAYEQYF. CDR3 sequence (DNA): TGCGCCAGCAGCCAATATGGGACAGGGGCCTACGAGCAGTACTTC.

The chain recombines TRBV10-2 with TRBJ2-7; possibly TRBD2 for D (6 bases). Per the germline V gene, CDR1 is WSHSY and CDR2 is SAAADI. The V end was cut by 6 bases, the J end by 2 bases, with 11 bases between. The CDR3 has 13 residues. The DNA for the CDR3 is TGCGCCAGCAGCCAAGGGACTCCCTACGAGCAGTACTTC. Translating it yields CASSQGTPYEQYF.

The chain joins TRBV7-2 to TRBJ1-5, with D possibly matching TRBD1 (5 bases). Deletions cut 3 bases from V and 7 bases from J, with 13 bases between. The length of the CDR3 is 14 residues. The germline CDR1 and CDR2 sequences are SGHTA and FQGNSA. CDR3 region: CASSLGIGGQPQHF. The CDR3 DNA reads TGTGCCAGCAGCTTGGGCATTGGGGGGCAGCCCCAGCATTTT.

In its sample, this clone was seen a few times. The V gene is TRBV7-3, the J gene TRBJ2-6; D possibly corresponds to TRBD2 (6 bases). Trimming pared 5 bases from V and 4 bases from J, leaving 18 bases between. From germline, CDR1 is SGHTA and CDR2 FQGTGA. CDR3 length equals 17 residues. The CDR3 region has the DNA TGTGCCAGCAGCCCCTACCCTGGGGGGTGGGGGGCCAACGTCCTGACTTTC. Protein product: CASSPYPGGWGANVLTF.

A note on this clone: Other DNA sequences in the sample encode the same CDR3. The V call is TRBV29-1, the J call TRBJ2-3; tentative D call: TRBD1 (6 bases). V lost 7 bases, J lost 3 bases, and 8 bases lay in between. The CDR3 extends over 11 amino acids. Germline V gives CDR1 SQVTM, CDR2 ANQGSEA. The chain's CDR3 is CSGRGTDTQYF. As DNA, the CDR3 is TGCAGCGGCAGGGGTACAGATACGCAGTATTTT.

This chain uses TRBV7-6 with TRBJ2-7; D possibly corresponds to TRBD1 (5 bases). Germline-derived CDR1 and CDR2 are SGHVS and FNYEAQ. V lost 1 base and J 7 bases, leaving 14 bases between the germline ends. CDR3 length equals 14 residues. CDR3 loop: CASSLGFRVGEQYF. The CDR3 nucleotides are TGTGCCAGCAGCTTAGGTTTCAGGGTCGGGGAGCAGTACTTC.

The chain couples TRBV18 to TRBJ2-7; D gene uncertain. The germline V gene encodes CDR1 KGHSH and CDR2 LQKENI. The CDR3 contains 15 residues. The V end lost 3 bases, the J end lost 3 bases, and 15 bases lay between the germline ends. DNA for the CDR3: TGTGCCAGCTCACCGTCGACTGACGCGTTCTACGAGCAGTACTTC. Protein product: CASSPSTDAFYEQYF.

V gene TRBV27 combines with J gene TRBJ2-1; 9 bases fit TRBD1. Trimming removed 7 bases from V and 3 bases from J; junction bases left unmatched: 4. This CDR3 has 14 residues. Germline V lookup: CDR1 MNHEY, CDR2 SMNVEV (reference sequence). The chain's CDR3 is CASNPGQGYNEQFF. In DNA form, the CDR3 reads TGTGCCAGCAACCCGGGACAGGGCTACAATGAGCAGTTCTTC.

Of note for this clone: Additional DNA sequences in this sample encode the identical CDR3. The V and J genes are TRBV6-5 and TRBJ1-1, with 7 bases matching TRBD1. This CDR3 region has 15 residues. The V gene's germline CDR1 is MNHEY and CDR2 SVGAGI. Losses at the gene ends were 0 bases for V and 5 bases for J; bases not matched to a gene: 6. CDR3 region: CASSYSRGLGTEAFF. The CDR3 DNA sequence: TGTGCCAGCAGTTACTCGAGGGGGCTCGGAACTGAAGCTTTCTTT.